This T cell receptor (beta chain) derives from a study of T cell clonality in common variable immunodeficiency. Points from the study as a whole: CVID subjects had higher TCRbeta clonality than healthy controls, most marked in about a third. Common variable immunodeficiency TCR beta sequences reportedly had fewer deletions and N-nucleotide insertions. CVID subjects shared fewer TCRbeta clones than healthy controls did.

This clone was found many times. What it recognizes is unknown. Read sequence stops 3 residues before the CDR3 end, and the germline J gene provides the missing end. Of CVID subjects, 15 were female and fewer than 30 male, mean age approximately 40. Blood came from CVID subjects not ill and not taking immunomodulatory or immunosuppressive medication. There are 18 residues in the CDR3. Trimming removed 0 bases from V and 0 bases from J; junction bases left unmatched: 10. CDR1 and CDR2 (germline): DFQATT, SNEGSKA (reference sequence). Produced via immunoSEQ multiplex PCR; TCRdb's table is partial and in-frame only. Sampling found approximately 17,000 clones, none seen once.

Sequencing was performed on peripheral blood mononuclear cells. This TCR derives from a human donor with common variable immunodeficiency. The chain combines TRBV20-1 with TRBJ2-2; 7 bases agree with TRBD2. CDR3 in amino acids: CSARDFFGTNANTGELFF. CDR3 DNA, as far as it was read: TGCAGTGCTAGAGATTTCTTTGGGACTAACGCGAACACCGGGGAG.